Below are 13 T cell receptor beta chains sequenced from a single sample in a study of blood T cell repertoires in COVID-19. The table came from immunoSEQ multiplex PCR; TCRdb's copy has only in-frame clones and leaves some out. The sample contains about 170,000 clones, about 85% of which appear only once. Input material: peripheral blood. The receptors here all came from a woman in her sixties or seventies with COVID-19, enrolled during active disease.

The chain is built from TRBV6-5 and TRBJ1-5; D may be TRBD1 (5 bases). V was pared by 6 bases and J by 6 bases, with 18 bases between. Germline V gene lookup returns CDR1 MNHEY and CDR2 SVGAGI. The CDR3 is made up of 15 amino acids. The CDR3 spells CASSFTGQGSQPQHF. CDR3 bases: TGTGCCAGCAGCTTTACGGGCCAGGGCAGTCAGCCCCAGCATTTT.

The V gene is TRBV27, the J gene TRBJ1-3; weak D call: TRBD1 (6 bases). V was cut by 4 bases and J by 4 bases, with 11 bases left in between. CDR3 size: 14 residues. CDR1 MNHEY and CDR2 SMNVEV come from the germline V gene (reference sequence). The CDR3 coding sequence is TGTGCCAGCAGTTCCACAGGGTTAGGAAACACCATATATTTT. The encoded protein is CASSSTGLGNTIYF.

The chain joins TRBV27 to TRBJ1-5; maybe TRBD1 (6 bases). CDR1 is MNHEY, CDR2 SMNVEV, per germline (reference sequence). The CDR3 consists of 13 residues. V lost 5 bases, J lost 4 bases, and 9 bases lay in between. In DNA form, the CDR3 reads TGTGCCAGCAGTACGACAGGAAATCAGCCCCAGCATTTT. This encodes CASSTTGNQPQHF.

This chain uses TRBV5-4 with TRBJ1-5, with TRBD1 identical over 8 bases. Germline V gives CDR1 SGHNT, CDR2 YYREEE (reference sequence). This CDR3 spans 13 amino acids. V was clipped by 5 bases and J by 7 bases; unmatched bases: 5. CDR3: CASRSDRGQPQHF. CDR3 coding DNA: TGTGCCAGCAGATCTGACAGGGGACAGCCCCAGCATTTT.

J is TRBJ2-1 and V is TRBV11-2; D is undetermined. V lost 5 bases and J lost 3, with 8 bases in between. The CDR3 consists of 13 residues. From germline, CDR1 is SGHAT and CDR2 FQNNGV. The CDR3 DNA reads as TGTGCCAGCAGCCCCGACTTCTACAATGAGCAGTTCTTC. Translated: CASSPDFYNEQFF. The whole variable domain, remainder taken from reference TRBV11-2 and TRBJ2-1, is EAGVAQSPRYKIIEKRQSVAFWCNPISGHATLYWYQQILGQGPKLLIQFQNNGVVDDSQLPKDRFSAERLKGVDSTLKIQPAKLEDSAVYLCASSPDFYNEQFFGPGTRLTVL.

The rearrangement uses TRBV19 and TRBJ2-7, with TRBD1 matching over 7 bases. Germline V CDR1 and CDR2: LNHDA, SQIVND (reference sequence). There are 15 residues in the CDR3. Trimming took 5 bases from V and 0 from J; bases not matched to a gene: 7. The CDR3 sequence is CASSSPGTVSYEQYF. The CDR3, as DNA: TGTGCCAGTAGTTCCCCCGGGACAGTCTCCTACGAGCAGTACTTC.

The chain is built from TRBV11-2 and TRBJ1-2; TRBD1 is a possible D gene (6 bases). V shed 1 base and J shed 7 bases, with 13 bases lying between them. Germline V gene sequence: CDR1 SGHAT, CDR2 FQNNGV. CDR3 length: 14 residues. Here the CDR3 DNA reads TGTGCCAGCAGCTTAGCCGGACGAGGGGGTGGCTACACCTTC. As protein: CASSLAGRGGGYTF.

V and J are TRBV6-5 and TRBJ2-7; tentatively, D is TRBD2 (5 bases). Germline CDR1 is MNHEY and CDR2 is SVGAGI. V dropped 2 bases and J dropped 2 bases, with 7 bases sitting between them. The length of the CDR3 is 13 residues. The CDR3: CASSYPGTYEQYF. The CDR3, as DNA: TGTGCCAGCAGTTACCCCGGGACCTACGAGCAGTACTTC.

V and J are TRBV5-1 and TRBJ1-1, with D unclear. Trimming left V 1 base short and J 3 bases short, with 7 bases between. The CDR3 covers 13 residues. Germline lookup yields CDR1 SGHRS and CDR2 YFSETQ. The DNA for the CDR3 is TGCGCCAGCAGCTTGATACCGGACACTGAAGCTTTCTTT. It specifies CASSLIPDTEAFF.

This clone was counted once. The chain has TRBV15 and TRBJ2-5; no reliable D call. Germline CDR1 reads LNHNV; CDR2 reads YYDKDF (reference sequence). The CDR3 spans 12 residues. V was shortened by 3 bases and J by 4 bases, with 6 bases between the two germline ends. In nucleotides, the CDR3 is TGTGCCACCAGCAGTGGAGTAGAGACCCAGTACTTC. Protein: CATSSGVETQYF. The full variable domain, its missing parts supplied by reference TRBV15 and TRBJ2-5, is DAMVIQNPRYQVTQFGKPVTLSCSQTLNHNVMYWYQQKSSQAPKLLFHYYDKDFNNEADTPDNFQSRRPNTSFCFLDIRSPGLGDTAMYLCATSSGVETQYFGPGTRLLVL.

The chain employs TRBV19 and TRBJ1-2, with a weak D call TRBD1 (6 bases). The CDR3 has 15 amino acids. V lost 0 bases and J 2 bases, leaving 10 bases between the germline ends. From germline, CDR1 is LNHDA and CDR2 SQIVND (reference sequence). The CDR3 coding sequence is TGTGCCAGTAGTATAGAAGGCAGGGGCAACTATGGCTACACCTTC. Translation: CASSIEGRGNYGYTF.

This rearrangement joins TRBV19 to TRBJ1-6, with unresolved D. Trimming stripped 3 bases from V and 7 bases from J, with 10 bases between. The CDR3 spans 14 residues. Germline CDR1 and CDR2: LNHDA and SQIVND (reference sequence). CDR3 region: CASSMEAYNSPLHF. DNA for the CDR3: TGTGCCAGTAGTATGGAGGCATACAATTCACCCCTCCACTTT.

As to this clone: One junction end does not reproduce the germline sequence, and a read error may be involved. The chain has TRBV27 and TRBJ2-1; 12 bases are shared with TRBD2. Germline lookup yields CDR1 MNHEY and CDR2 SMNVEV (reference sequence). The CDR3 is 17 amino acids. This chain's CDR3 is CASSFFPSGGAYDEQFF. As DNA, the CDR3 is TGTGCCAGCAGTTTTTTCCCTAGCGGGGGGGCCTACGATGAGCAGTTCTTC.